A single sample is the source of the 17 T cell receptor beta chains below, sequenced in a study of shared clonotypes between healthy human individuals. Here immunoSEQ multiplex PCR was the method, and the copy in TCRdb shows in-frame clones only, minus some. The sample consists of approximately 1,500,000 clones, under 99% of them appearing once. Sequencing was done on a sample of naive CD4+ T cells sorted from blood. Indicated subset: CD45RA+ positively selected. The receptor set was obtained from a man aged 30 to 45 in good health.

This sequence joins TRBV9 and TRBJ2-3; no reliable D call. From germline, CDR1 is SGDLS and CDR2 YYNGEE. Trimming removed 0 bases at V and 0 bases at J, with 8 bases between. This CDR3 has 15 amino acids. As DNA, the CDR3 is TGTGCCAGCAGCGTAGTTTCTCTAAGCACAGATACGCAGTATTTT. Protein: CASSVVSLSTDTQYF.

This chain uses TRBV5-4 with TRBJ1-4; no firm D call. Germline CDR1 and CDR2: SGHNT and YYREEE (reference sequence). The V end was cut by 2 bases, the J end by 8 bases, with 10 bases between. The CDR3 is made up of 13 amino acids. DNA for the CDR3: TGTGCCAGCAGCTTATTGGGTTTGGAAAAACTGTTTTTT. Translation gives CASSLLGLEKLFF.

This chain connects TRBV7-6 to TRBJ1-1; D perhaps matches TRBD1 (5 bases). This CDR3 has 17 residues. In germline, CDR1 is SGHVS, CDR2 FNYEAQ. The V and J ends lost 5 bases and 5 bases respectively, with 24 bases between them. The CDR3 DNA sequence: TGTGCCAGCAGCCGTTTTCCCAAAGGGACGATGGGAACTGAAGCTTTCTTT. Translation: CASSRFPKGTMGTEAFF.

This chain joins TRBV30 and TRBJ2-7; no definite D call. The germline V and J ends were trimmed by 2 bases and 0 bases, with 8 bases remaining between them. The CDR3 runs 13 residues. Germline CDR1 GTSNPN, CDR2 SVGIG (reference sequence). DNA for the CDR3: TGTGCCTGGAGTCGTAAGAGCTCCTACGAGCAGTACTTC. Its translation is CAWSRKSSYEQYF.

A single count supports this clone. The chain has TRBV30 and TRBJ1-1; possibly TRBD1 for D (5 bases). Germline CDR1 GTSNPN, CDR2 SVGIG (reference sequence). The CDR3 is made up of 14 amino acids. V lost 5 bases to trimming and J lost 2 bases, with 15 bases between them. CDR3 bases: TGTGCCTGGGGGCACCGGGGGGGAAACACTGAAGCTTTCTTT. It yields the protein CAWGHRGGNTEAFF.

This chain joins TRBV28 and TRBJ1-1; D not certain. The V end was cut by 5 bases, the J end by 2 bases, with 12 bases between. The CDR3 consists of 14 residues. CDR1 is MDHEN and CDR2 is SYDVKM in the germline V gene. The CDR3 here is CASSEMPPNTEAFF. For the CDR3, the DNA is TGTGCCAGCAGTGAAATGCCCCCCAACACTGAAGCTTTCTTT.

V usage is TRBV6-5 and J usage is TRBJ2-3, with 9 bases matching TRBD1. V lost 6 bases to trimming and J lost 1 base; unmatched junction nucleotides: 5. CDR1 MNHEY and CDR2 SVGAGI come from the germline V gene. This CDR3 has 15 amino acids. DNA of the CDR3: TGTGCCAGCAGAACCGGGACAGGGCGCACAGATACGCAGTATTTT. This encodes CASRTGTGRTDTQYF.

The V call is TRBV6-1, the J call TRBJ2-7, with 11 bases aligning to TRBD2. V shed 5 bases and J 9 bases; nucleotides not matched to a gene: 12. This CDR3 has 15 residues. The germline gives CDR1 MNHNS, CDR2 SASEGT. The CDR3 DNA is TGTGCCAGCAGTACCCGACTAGCGGGGCCTTTAGGGCAGTACTTC. Protein product: CASSTRLAGPLGQYF.

V usage is TRBV11-2 and J usage is TRBJ2-5, with no clear D. Trimming stripped 0 bases from V and 7 bases from J, with 9 bases between. Germline V gene sequence: CDR1 SGHAT, CDR2 FQNNGV. This CDR3 has 13 residues. The CDR3 DNA reads as TGTGCCAGCAGCTTAGAACGACGAGGGACCCAGTACTTC. It encodes CASSLERRGTQYF. Full variable domain (outside the CDR3, taken from reference TRBV11-2 and TRBJ2-5): EAGVAQSPRYKIIEKRQSVAFWCNPISGHATLYWYQQILGQGPKLLIQFQNNGVVDDSQLPKDRFSAERLKGVDSTLKIQPAKLEDSAVYLCASSLERRGTQYFGPGTRLLVL.

The chain recombines TRBV6-1 with TRBJ2-2; TRBD1 agrees at 8 bases. The CDR3 spans 14 residues. The trim removed 3 bases at V and 7 bases at J, leaving 4 bases unmatched. Germline V gene lookup returns CDR1 MNHNS and CDR2 SASEGT. CDR3 sequence (DNA): TGTGCCAGCAGTGATACAGGGGGGTTCGGGGAGCTGTTTTTT. This gives the protein CASSDTGGFGELFF.

This sequence joins TRBV13 and TRBJ2-1, with 7 nucleotides matching TRBD1. The CDR3 length is 14 residues. Unmatched junction bases numbered 6, after V lost 2 bases and J lost 8 bases. Looked up from germline, CDR1 is PRHDT and CDR2 is FYEKMQ (reference sequence). CDR3 DNA sequence: TGTGCCAGCAGCTTACGACAGGGAGTCCATGAGCAGTTCTTC. It is translated as CASSLRQGVHEQFF.

In regard to this clone: Germline is not matched at one junction end, which may reflect a read error. This sequence joins TRBV18 and TRBJ2-1; 7 bases are shared with TRBD2. CDR1 KGHSH and CDR2 LQKENI come from the germline V gene. This CDR3 region has 16 residues. CDR3: CACSPSASGVYNEQFF. CDR3 in DNA: TGTGCCTGCTCACCATCTGCTAGCGGAGTGTACAATGAGCAGTTCTTC.

V is TRBV10-1 and J is TRBJ2-7; 7 nucleotides match TRBD2. Trimming removed 4 bases from V and 0 bases from J; junction bases left unmatched: 0. CDR1 and CDR2 from the germline V gene are WNHNN and SYGVQD (reference sequence). The CDR3 contains 13 residues. This CDR3 reads CASSGTSSYEQYF. CDR3 DNA: TGCGCCAGCAGTGGGACTAGCTCCTACGAGCAGTACTTC.

This clone came up once. V usage is TRBV28 and J usage is TRBJ2-4; no firm D call. Germline lookup yields CDR1 MDHEN and CDR2 SYDVKM. This CDR3 contains 13 residues. The V and J ends lost 5 bases and 11 bases respectively, with 16 bases between them. The CDR3 DNA sequence: TGTGCCAGCAGTACCCACGACACTGGTGTTCAGTACTTC. Amino acids: CASSTHDTGVQYF.

The genes are TRBV10-3 and TRBJ2-2; 8 bases align to TRBD2. V shed 6 bases, J shed 6 bases, and the junction held 6 bases outside the gene matches. CDR1 and CDR2 (germline): ENHRY, SYGVKD. CDR3 length: 14 residues. CDR3 sequence reads: CAISRSGEAGELFF. Here the CDR3 DNA reads TGTGCCATCAGCCGTAGCGGGGAGGCCGGGGAGCTGTTTTTT.

The chain is built from TRBV28 and TRBJ2-1; possibly TRBD1 or TRBD2 for D (6 bases each). The CDR3 runs 15 residues. V lost 6 bases, J lost 4 bases, and 16 bases lay in between. Germline assignment: CDR1 MDHEN and CDR2 SYDVKM. CDR3 nucleotides: TGTGCCAGCAGGGACAGCGGGCAATTGTACAATGAGCAGTTCTTC. This codes for CASRDSGQLYNEQFF.

CDR3 loop: CASRGPGLAVETQYF. The DNA for the CDR3 is TGTGCCAGCAGGGGGCCGGGACTAGCTGTTGAGACCCAGTACTTC. The chain is built from TRBV6-1 and TRBJ2-5, with 9 bases lining up with TRBD2. The germline gives CDR1 MNHNS, CDR2 SASEGT. The CDR3 is made up of 15 amino acids. V dropped 6 bases and J dropped 5; count of bases not matched to a gene: 10.